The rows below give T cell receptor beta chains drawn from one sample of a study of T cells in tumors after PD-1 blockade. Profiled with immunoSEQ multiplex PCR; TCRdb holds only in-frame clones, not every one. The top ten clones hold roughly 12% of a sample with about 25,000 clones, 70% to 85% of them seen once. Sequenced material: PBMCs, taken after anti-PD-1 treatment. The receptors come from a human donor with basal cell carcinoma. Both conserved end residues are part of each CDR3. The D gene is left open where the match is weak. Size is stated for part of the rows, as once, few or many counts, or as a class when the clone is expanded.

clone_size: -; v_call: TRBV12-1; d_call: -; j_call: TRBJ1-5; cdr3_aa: CASSYVGGPQHF; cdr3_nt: TGTGCCAGCAGCTACGTGGGGGGGCCCCAGCATTTT
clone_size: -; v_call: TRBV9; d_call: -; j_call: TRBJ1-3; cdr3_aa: CASSTQQGPGNTIYF; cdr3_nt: TGTGCCAGCAGCACCCAGCAGGGACCTGGAAACACCATATATTTT
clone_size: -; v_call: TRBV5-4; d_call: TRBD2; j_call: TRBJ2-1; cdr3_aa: CASSLEELAGGYNEQFF; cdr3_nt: TGTGCCAGCAGCTTGGAGGAACTAGCGGGGGGGTACAATGAGCAGTTCTTC
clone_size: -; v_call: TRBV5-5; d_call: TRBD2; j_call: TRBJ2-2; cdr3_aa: CASSRGGHSTGELFF; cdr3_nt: TGTGCCAGCAGCCGGGGGGGACACTCCACCGGGGAGCTGTTTTTT
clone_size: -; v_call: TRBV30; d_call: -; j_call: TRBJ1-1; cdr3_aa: CAWRTGLYTEAFF; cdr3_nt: TGTGCCTGGAGAACCGGACTATACACTGAAGCTTTCTTT
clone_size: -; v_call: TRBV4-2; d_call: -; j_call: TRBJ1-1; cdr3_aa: CASSQDLQNTEAFF; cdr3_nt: TGTGCCAGCAGCCAAGATCTCCAGAACACTGAAGCTTTCTTT
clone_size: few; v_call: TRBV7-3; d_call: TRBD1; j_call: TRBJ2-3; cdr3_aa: CASSLGTGIYDTQYF; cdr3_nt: TGTGCCAGCAGCTTGGGGACAGGGATTTACGATACGCAGTATTTT
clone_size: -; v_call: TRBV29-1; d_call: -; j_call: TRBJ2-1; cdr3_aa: CSVEDYTQFF; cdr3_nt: TGCAGCGTTGAGGACTATACGCAGTTCTTC
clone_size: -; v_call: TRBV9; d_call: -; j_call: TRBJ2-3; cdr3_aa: CASSRTNGGGTDTQYF; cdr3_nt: TGTGCCAGCAGCCGGACCAACGGGGGCGGCACAGATACGCAGTATTTT
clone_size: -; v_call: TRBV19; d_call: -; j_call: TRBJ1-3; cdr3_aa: CASSISVTSGNTIYF; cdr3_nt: TGTGCCAGTAGTATATCGGTTACCTCTGGAAACACCATATATTTT
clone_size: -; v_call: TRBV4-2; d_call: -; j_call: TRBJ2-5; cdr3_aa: CASSQGLGEETQYF; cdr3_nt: TGTGCCAGCAGCCAAGGACTAGGGGAGGAGACCCAGTACTTC
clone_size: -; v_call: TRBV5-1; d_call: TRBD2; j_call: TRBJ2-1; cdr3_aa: CASSLTSGGPGNEQFF; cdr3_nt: TGCGCCAGCAGCTTGACTAGCGGGGGGCCGGGTAATGAGCAGTTCTTC
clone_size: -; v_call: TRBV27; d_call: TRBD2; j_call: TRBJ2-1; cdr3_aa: CASSLAPPLAGGLGGQFF; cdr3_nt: TGTGCCAGCAGTTTAGCCCCGCCCCTGGCGGGGGGCCTTGGTGGGCAGTTCTTC
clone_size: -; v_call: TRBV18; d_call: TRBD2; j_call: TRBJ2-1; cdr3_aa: CASSTSGGSEQFF; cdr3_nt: TGTGCCAGCTCGACTAGCGGGGGCAGTGAGCAGTTCTTC
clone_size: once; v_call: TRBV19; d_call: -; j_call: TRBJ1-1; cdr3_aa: CATKKTALNTEAFF; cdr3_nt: TGTGCCACCAAAAAGACAGCCCTGAACACTGAAGCTTTCTTT
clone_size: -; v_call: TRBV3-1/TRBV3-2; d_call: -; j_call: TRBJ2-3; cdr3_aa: CASSPDQGWATPRKYF; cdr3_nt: TGTGCCAGCAGCCCCGACCAGGGATGGGCCACGCCTCGAAAGTATTTT
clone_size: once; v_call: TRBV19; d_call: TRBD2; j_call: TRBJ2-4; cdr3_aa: CASTGRGDPRAKNIQYF; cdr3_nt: TGTGCCAGTACGGGGCGGGGGGACCCTAGGGCCAAAAACATTCAGTACTTC
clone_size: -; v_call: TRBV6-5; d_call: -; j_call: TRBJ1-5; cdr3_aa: CASRTSNQPQHF; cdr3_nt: TGTGCCAGCAGAACAAGTAATCAGCCCCAGCATTTT